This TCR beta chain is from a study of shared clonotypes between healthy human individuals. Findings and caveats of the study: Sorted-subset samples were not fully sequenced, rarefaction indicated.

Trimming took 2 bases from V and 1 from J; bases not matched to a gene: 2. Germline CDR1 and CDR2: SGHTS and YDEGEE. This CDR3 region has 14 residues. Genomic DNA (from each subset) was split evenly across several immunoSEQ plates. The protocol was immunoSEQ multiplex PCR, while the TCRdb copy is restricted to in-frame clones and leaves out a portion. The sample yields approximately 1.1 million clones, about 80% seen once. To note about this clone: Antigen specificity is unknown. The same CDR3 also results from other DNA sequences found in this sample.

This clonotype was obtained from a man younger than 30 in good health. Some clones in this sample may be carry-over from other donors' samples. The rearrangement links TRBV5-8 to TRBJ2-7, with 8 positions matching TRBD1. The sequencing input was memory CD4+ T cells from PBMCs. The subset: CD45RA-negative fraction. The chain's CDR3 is CASSFRTGSYEQYF. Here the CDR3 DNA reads TGTGCCAGCAGCTTTAGGACAGGGTCCTACGAGCAGTACTTC.